These 20 T cell receptor beta chains came from one sample sequenced in a study of shared clonotypes between healthy human individuals (dated by TCRdb to 2018 to 2021). The library was obtained by the immunoSEQ multiplex PCR assay. The table was pulled from immuneACCESS by TCRdb, which kept in-frame rearrangements only. Such tables lose some clones; where checked, under half of the loss comes from unresolved V genes, and the rest has no known cause. Present in this sample are roughly 600,000 clones, 98% of which were seen just once. The ten largest clones represent 0.3% of the sample. CD8 naive samples were CD45RO-negative cells positively selected for CCR7, giving a CD45RA+CCR7+ population that excluded TemRA cells. Source material: naive CD8+ T cells sorted from blood. Per the publication, the cell subset or site label means: CD45RA+CCR7+. These receptor sequences come from a man younger than 40 in good health.

The chain's CDR3 is CASSPGLAGVLATGELFF. CDR3 DNA sequence: TGTGCCAGCAGCCCGGGACTAGCGGGAGTGTTGGCCACCGGGGAGCTGTTTTTT. This sequence joins TRBV9 and TRBJ2-2, with 14 bases lining up with TRBD2. V was pared by 4 bases and J by 4 bases, with 9 bases of the junction left unmatched. The CDR3 spans 18 residues. Germline CDR1 reads SGDLS; CDR2 reads YYNGEE.

The gene calls are TRBV7-9 and TRBJ1-1; D is uncertain. The CDR3 loop spans 12 amino acids. Germline CDR1 and CDR2: SEHNR and FQNEAQ (reference sequence). The V and J ends lost 2 bases and 6 bases respectively, with 7 bases between them. The CDR3 loop is CASSLTVPEAFF. The CDR3 region has the DNA TGTGCCAGCAGCTTAACCGTTCCTGAAGCTTTCTTT.

The chain couples TRBV27 to TRBJ2-5; 11 bases agree with TRBD1. This CDR3 comprises 19 residues. With V trimmed by 1 base and J by 2 bases, 12 bases remained unmatched. CDR1 and CDR2 from the germline V gene are MNHEY and SMNVEV (reference sequence). For the CDR3, the DNA is TGTGCCAGCAGTTTATTATGGACAGGGGGCGCCGGTTGGCAAGAGACCCAGTACTTC. It encodes CASSLLWTGGAGWQETQYF.

The rearrangement joins TRBV7-9 to TRBJ2-1; 9 positions agree with TRBD2. This CDR3 is 16 amino acids long. Looked up from germline, CDR1 is SEHNR and CDR2 is FQNEAQ (reference sequence). Trimming cost V 2 bases and J 8 bases; bases outside gene matches: 10. The CDR3, as DNA: TGTGCCAGCAGCTTACCACTAGCGGGCGGGTGGGATGAGCAGTTCTTC. Protein product: CASSLPLAGGWDEQFF.

J is TRBJ2-7 and V is TRBV10-3; D remains unclear. The V gene lost 0 bases and the J gene lost 6 bases, with 9 bases spanning the gap. The germline V gene encodes CDR1 ENHRY and CDR2 SYGVKD. The CDR3 covers 13 residues. The CDR3 DNA is TGTGCCATCAGTGAGTCAGGCCCCCGCGAGCAGTACTTC. It is translated as CAISESGPREQYF.

This rearrangement joins TRBV28 to TRBJ1-5; 9 bases align to TRBD1. The germline V gene has CDR1 MDHEN and CDR2 SYDVKM. The V segment lost 6 bases and the J segment 0 bases; nucleotides outside the gene matches: 9. The CDR3 extends over 17 amino acids. This CDR3 is CASRPLDRGYSNQPQHF. The DNA for the CDR3 is TGTGCCAGCAGGCCTTTGGACAGGGGATATAGCAATCAGCCCCAGCATTTT.

The chain combines TRBV29-1 with TRBJ1-2, with 7 nucleotides matching TRBD1. This CDR3 contains 14 residues. J lost 13 bases, V lost 6 bases, and 20 bases had no gene match. Germline-derived CDR1 and CDR2 are SQVTM and ANQGSEA. The CDR3 is CSVIDRENPLSFTF. The CDR3 DNA reads TGCAGCGTAATAGACAGGGAGAACCCTTTGAGCTTCACCTTC.

The chain employs TRBV9 and TRBJ1-1; TRBD1 might be the D (6 bases). The germline gives CDR1 SGDLS, CDR2 YYNGEE. V gave up 3 bases and J gave up 6 bases, with 15 bases separating them. This CDR3 has 14 residues. CDR3 sequence reads: CASSAIQGTSEAFF. As DNA, the CDR3 is TGTGCCAGCAGCGCGATACAGGGAACGTCTGAAGCTTTCTTT.

This chain joins TRBV13 and TRBJ2-1, with a weak D call TRBD2 (5 bases). CDR1 PRHDT and CDR2 FYEKMQ come from the germline V gene (reference sequence). Deletions cut 7 bases from V and 3 bases from J, with 19 bases between. The CDR3 has 16 amino acids. The DNA for the CDR3 is TGTGCCAGCACATCAATTGGAGGCGGAAACTACAATGAGCAGTTCTTC. It encodes CASTSIGGGNYNEQFF.

In DNA, the CDR3 is TGCGCCAGCAGGACTTTAATCATAGAGGGGGCCCTGGATACGCAGTATTTT. Amino acid sequence: CASRTLIIEGALDTQYF. V usage is TRBV10-2 and J usage is TRBJ2-3, with 7 bases matching TRBD1. The CDR3 runs 17 residues. Germline values: CDR1 WSHSY, CDR2 SAAADI. Unmatched junction bases numbered 18, after V lost 6 bases and J lost 6 bases.

J is TRBJ1-2 and V is TRBV6-6; D is unresolved. The CDR3 is 15 residues long. V lost 0 bases, J lost 5 bases, and 13 bases lay in between. CDR1 is MNHNY and CDR2 is SVGAGI in the germline V gene (reference sequence). CDR3: CASSYSRGGSYGYTF. Here the CDR3 DNA reads TGTGCCAGCAGTTACTCGCGGGGAGGAAGTTATGGCTACACCTTC.

The V call is TRBV7-9, the J call TRBJ2-5; possibly TRBD1 for D (5 bases). Germline lookup yields CDR1 SEHNR and CDR2 FQNEAQ (reference sequence). The CDR3 totals 16 residues. V was clipped by 5 bases and J by 5 bases, with 21 bases between them. As DNA, the CDR3 is TGTGCCAGCAGCCCTCCGACAGCCACCTTTTGGGAGACCCAGTACTTC. It yields the protein CASSPPTATFWETQYF.

The chain carries TRBV19 and TRBJ1-5; 8 positions agree with TRBD1. The germline V gene has CDR1 LNHDA and CDR2 SQIVND (reference sequence). J gave up 6 bases and V 1 base, and 5 bases lay outside the gene matches. The CDR3 totals 15 residues. The CDR3 DNA sequence: TGTGCCAGTAGTATAGGGACAGGGTTGTCTCAGCCCCAGCATTTT. Its protein is CASSIGTGLSQPQHF. Looking up the rest from reference TRBV19 and TRBJ1-5 gives the full variable domain: DGGITQSPKYLFRKEGQNVTLSCEQNLNHDAMYWYRQDPGQGLRLIYYSQIVNDFQKGDIAEGYSVSREKKESFPLTVTSAQKNPTAFYLCASSIGTGLSQPQHFGDGTRLSIL.

The rearrangement uses TRBV15 and TRBJ2-5; D is unclear. Trimming left V 7 bases short and J 2 bases short, with 11 bases between. The CDR3 covers 13 residues. CDR1 LNHNV and CDR2 YYDKDF come from the germline V gene (reference sequence). DNA for the CDR3: TGTGCCACCACCCCGACACTGCAAGAGACCCAGTACTTC. This gives the protein CATTPTLQETQYF. Variable domain in full (rest from reference TRBV15 and TRBJ2-5): DAMVIQNPRYQVTQFGKPVTLSCSQTLNHNVMYWYQQKSSQAPKLLFHYYDKDFNNEADTPDNFQSRRPNTSFCFLDIRSPGLGDTAMYLCATTPTLQETQYFGPGTRLLVL.

The chain joins TRBV4-1 to TRBJ2-5; the D is unclear. The CDR3 spans 16 residues. CDR1 is MGHRA and CDR2 is YSYEKL in the germline V gene. Trimming took 4 bases from V and 1 from J, leaving 16 bases between them. DNA of the CDR3: TGCGCCAGCAGCCTTTACCAAGGCTCCCCCCAAGAGACCCAGTACTTC. It specifies CASSLYQGSPQETQYF.

The V gene is TRBV4-3, the J gene TRBJ2-1; TRBD2 matches 14 bases. CDR3 size: 18 residues. V lost 4 bases, J lost 8 bases, and 13 bases stayed unmatched. Germline loops: CDR1 LGHNA, CDR2 YSLEER. The DNA of the CDR3 is TGCGCCAGCAGCCGAAGACTAGCGGGAGGGCCGGGAGTAGATGAGCAGTTCTTC. Translating gives CASSRRLAGGPGVDEQFF.

The chain is built from TRBV7-2 and TRBJ2-7, with D possibly TRBD2 on 6 matching bases. V was trimmed by 6 bases and J by 3 bases, leaving 18 bases between them. The CDR3 spans 15 residues. Germline CDR1 and CDR2: SGHTA and FQGNSA. In nucleotides, the CDR3 is TGTGCCAGCAGTCATATCATGGGGACTCTCTACGAGCAGTACTTC. Protein: CASSHIMGTLYEQYF.

The V and J genes are TRBV5-6 and TRBJ1-1, with D tentatively TRBD1 (5 bases). Germline V gene sequence: CDR1 SGHDT, CDR2 YYEEEE. The CDR3 loop spans 13 amino acids. V was pared by 2 bases and J by 8 bases, with 13 bases between. Here the CDR3 DNA reads TGTGCCAGCAGCTTATGGGCAGGGTGGGAAGCTTTCTTT. Translated: CASSLWAGWEAFF.

The rearrangement uses TRBV14 and TRBJ2-1, with TRBD1 matching 9 bases. The CDR3 sequence is 20 residues long. The ends lost 1 base at V and 5 bases at J; junction bases unmatched: 18. The V gene's germline CDR1 is SGHDN and CDR2 FVKESK. The CDR3 sequence: CASSQALSGDGTGLHNEQFF. The CDR3 coding sequence is TGTGCCAGCAGCCAAGCCTTGAGTGGAGACGGGACAGGGCTCCACAATGAGCAGTTCTTC.

The genes are TRBV28 and TRBJ2-3, with 8 bases matching TRBD2. CDR3 length: 16 amino acids. Germline CDR1 MDHEN, CDR2 SYDVKM. V shed 6 bases and J 0 bases; nucleotides not matched to a gene: 8. Here the CDR3 reads CASSPVVAGSTDTQYF. The CDR3 DNA reads as TGTGCCAGCAGCCCGGTGGTAGCGGGAAGCACAGATACGCAGTATTTT.